A single sample is the source of the 2 T cell receptor beta chains below, sequenced in a study of T cell responses to AZD1222 COVID-19 vaccine. TCRdb's copy holds only in-frame clones and misses some; the assay was immunoSEQ multiplex PCR. The sample consists of about 160,000 clones, around 94% of them appearing once. The sequences come from peripheral blood, collected on day 0 of AZD1222 vaccination. All receptors come from an adult in good health.

The chain combines TRBV10-3 with TRBJ1-1; D perhaps matches TRBD1 (6 bases). The CDR3 covers 15 residues. CDR1 and CDR2 (germline): ENHRY, SYGVKD. Trimming stripped 2 bases from V and 1 base from J, with 11 bases between. The CDR3 nucleotides are TGTGCCATCAGTGAGCCCGCGGGACAGAACACTGAAGCTTTCTTT. Translation gives CAISEPAGQNTEAFF.

This clone appeared a single time. The chain has TRBV5-5 and TRBJ1-6; no firm D call. The germline CDR1 and CDR2 sequences are SGHKS and YYEKEE (reference sequence). Between the trimmed V and J ends, which lost 1 base and 9 bases, there was a span of 14 bases. This CDR3 is 15 amino acids long. CDR3 amino acids: CASSLFGVLGSPLHF. CDR3 in DNA: TGTGCCAGCAGCTTGTTTGGGGTATTAGGTTCACCCCTCCACTTT.